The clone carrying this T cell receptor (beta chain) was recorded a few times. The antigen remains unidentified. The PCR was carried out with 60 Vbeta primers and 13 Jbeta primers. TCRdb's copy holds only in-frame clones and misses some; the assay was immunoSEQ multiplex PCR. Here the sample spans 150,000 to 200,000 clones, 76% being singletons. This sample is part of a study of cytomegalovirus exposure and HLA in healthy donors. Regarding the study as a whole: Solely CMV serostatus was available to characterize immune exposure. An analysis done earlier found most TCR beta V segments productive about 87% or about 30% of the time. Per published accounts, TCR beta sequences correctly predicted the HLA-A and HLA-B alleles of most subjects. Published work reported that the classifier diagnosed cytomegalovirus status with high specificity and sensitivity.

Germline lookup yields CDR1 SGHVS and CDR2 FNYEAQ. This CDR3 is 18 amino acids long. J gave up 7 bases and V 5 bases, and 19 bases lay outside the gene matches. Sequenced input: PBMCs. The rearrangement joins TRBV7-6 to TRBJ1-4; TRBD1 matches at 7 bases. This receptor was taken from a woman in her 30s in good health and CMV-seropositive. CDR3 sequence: CASSPGTEPFHPVEKLFF. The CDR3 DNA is TGTGCCAGCAGCCCAGGGACAGAGCCATTTCATCCCGTTGAAAAACTGTTTTTT.